This TCR beta chain is drawn from a study of brain T cells in children with intractable seizures. Time point meaning: blood from clinic visit 5 months post-surgery; TSC patient then seizure free. The sequenced cases were selected for having the highest brain T cell transcript signatures. At least one anti-epileptic drug was given before surgery. CDR1 is SGDLS, CDR2 YYNGEE, per germline. The CDR3 has 15 residues. Clones were sequenced by immunoSEQ multiplex PCR, and TCRdb holds only the in-frame ones, with some missing. The data contain 340,000 or so clones, about 93% of them singletons. About this clone: Its antigen is unidentified.

Findings of the study overall: Absence of clones before surgery may stem from lower sequencing depth. Only CDR3 sequence similarity suggested viral specificity, without known HCMV serostatus.

The TCR comes from a boy in the first two years of life with tuberous sclerosis and intractable seizures. The chain joins TRBV9 to TRBJ2-5; 11 bases agree with TRBD2. The DNA matches TRBJ2-7 better at its end, which makes the J call doubtful. The material was peripheral blood, obtained less than 6 months after surgery. CDR3 loop: CASSQTSGASYEQYF. The CDR3 nucleotides read TGTGCCAGCAGCCAGACTAGCGGGGCCTCCTACGAGCAGTACTTC.